A single sample gave rise to the 5 T cell receptor beta chains below, sequenced in a study of blood T cell repertoires in COVID-19. TCRdb's copy holds only in-frame clones and misses some; the assay was immunoSEQ multiplex PCR. Altogether about 120,000 clones are present, about 82% being singletons, with the ten largest covering more than 15%. Sequencing was carried out using peripheral blood. The source of these receptors is a man in his 60s with active or convalescent COVID-19.

The chain combines TRBV2 with TRBJ1-6, with 7 bases aligning to TRBD1. The trim removed 6 bases at V and 0 bases at J, leaving 2 bases unmatched. This CDR3 is built from 15 residues. Germline loops: CDR1 SNHLY, CDR2 FYNNEI. CDR3 amino acids: CASRGQSSYNSPLHF. DNA for the CDR3: TGTGCCAGCAGGGGACAGAGCTCCTATAATTCACCCCTCCACTTT.

The rearrangement links TRBV9 to TRBJ2-7, with D possibly being TRBD2 (6 bases). The CDR3 length is 13 residues. Trimming removed 4 bases from V and 0 bases from J, with 8 bases in between. Germline V gene data show CDR1 as SGDLS and CDR2 as YYNGEE. CDR3 protein: CASSTTSSYEQYF. The CDR3, as DNA: TGTGCCAGCAGCACGACTAGCTCCTACGAGCAGTACTTC.

A single count supports this clone. The chain combines TRBV3-1 (or the pseudogene TRBV3-2) with TRBJ2-5; the match to TRBD2 covers 11 bases. The CDR3 has 16 amino acids. J was trimmed by 0 bases and V by 4 bases; bases with no gene match: 4. Per the germline V gene, CDR1 is LGHDT and CDR2 is YNNKEL (reference sequence). The CDR3 spells CASSLRLAGYQETQYF. The CDR3 nucleotides are TGTGCCAGCAGCCTACGACTAGCGGGATACCAAGAGACCCAGTACTTC.

The rearrangement joins TRBV7-6 to TRBJ2-3; 11 nucleotides agree with TRBD2. The CDR3 is 15 residues long. The J segment lost 1 base and the V segment lost 5 bases, leaving 2 bases of the junction unmatched. Germline CDR1 SGHVS, CDR2 FNYEAQ. CDR3 residues: CASSQLAGGTDTQYF. The CDR3 nucleotides are TGTGCCAGCAGCCAACTAGCGGGGGGCACAGATACGCAGTATTTT.

The V gene is TRBV10-3, the J gene TRBJ2-7, with a weak D call TRBD1 (5 bases). Per the germline V gene, CDR1 is ENHRY and CDR2 is SYGVKD. Trimming left V 6 bases short and J 0 bases short, with 12 bases between. The CDR3 totals 14 residues. DNA of the CDR3: TGTGCCATCAGGGCGACAGCTTCCTCCTACGAGCAGTACTTC. It is translated as CAIRATASSYEQYF.